The present entry profiles one TCR beta chain with its context. The sample is drawn from a study of blood T cell repertoires in COVID-19. Turning to the study itself: Acute-phase and convalescent COVID-19 samples originated in the United States, Italy and Spain.

The CDR3 loop spans 13 amino acids. CDR1 and CDR2 (germline): MGHRA, YSYEKL. The V gene lost 4 bases and the J gene lost 5 bases, with 12 bases spanning the gap. Individuals drawn from 20 to 30 US areas were about 18 to 90 years old. Categorization into cohorts depended on clinical history that participants reported. Authors' analysis steps: Estimation of nucleated cell counts was performed using reference gene primer amplification. Method: immunoSEQ multiplex PCR; TCRdb's copy keeps in-frame clones and lacks some. Clone size and V and J calls were adopted from that table, with D and trimming inferred from the DNA. The repertoire consists of hundreds of thousands of clones, with roughly nine tenths occurring once and the leading ten covering more than 0.95%.

The gene calls are TRBV4-1 and TRBJ2-7, with D perhaps matching TRBD2 (5 bases). The origin of this receptor is a man younger than 45 who had recovered from COVID-19. What was sequenced was PBMCs or T cells enriched from blood (not recorded which). CDR3 sequence reads: CASSPGLLDEQYF. Here the CDR3 DNA reads TGCGCCAGCAGCCCCGGACTCTTGGACGAGCAGTACTTC.